These T cell receptor beta chains were read from a single sample in a study of T cell responses to AZD1222 COVID-19 vaccine. Measured with immunoSEQ multiplex PCR; TCRdb has only the in-frame clones, and not every one. The repertoire includes some 58,000 clones, about 90% of them detected once, and roughly 15% sits in the top ten. The source material was peripheral blood, sampled on day 0 of AZD1222 vaccination. The receptors stem from an adult in good health. Both conserved end residues are part of each CDR3. The order of the fields is clone size, D gene, V gene, J gene, CDR3 DNA, CDR3 protein. D genes are given only for firm matches. Size is stated for part of the rows, as once, few or many counts, or as a class when the clone is expanded.

>.|.|TRBV28|TRBJ1-2
TGTGCCAGTAGGGCCAGGGCGGCCGCTAACTCTAACTATGGCTACACCTTC
CASRARAAANSNYGYTF
>.|.|TRBV19|TRBJ1-2
TGTGCCAGTAGTATAGGGGTTCGGGTTTTTGGCTACACCTTC
CASSIGVRVFGYTF
>.|.|TRBV11-3|TRBJ2-1
TGTGCCAGCAGCTACGGAGGGCCGGGGTACAATGAGCAGTTCTTC
CASSYGGPGYNEQFF
>.|.|TRBV28|TRBJ1-5
TGTGCCAGCAGTTCGGACGGGACTTTCAATCAGCCCCAGCATTTT
CASSSDGTFNQPQHF
>once|TRBD2|TRBV7-2|TRBJ2-3
TGTGCCAGCAGCCTATTAGCGGGAGGGAATACGCAGTATTTT
CASSLLAGGNTQYF
>.|.|TRBV6-5|TRBJ2-5
TGTGCCAGCAGTTACCTTCTCCCCGTTGGAGGGGAGACCCAGTACTTC
CASSYLLPVGGETQYF
>.|.|TRBV12-3/TRBV12-4|TRBJ2-5
TGTGCCAGCAATAACAGGGTAGAGACCCAGTACTTC
CASNNRVETQYF
>.|.|TRBV6-1|TRBJ1-5
TGTGCCAGCAGTGAAAATCAGCCCCAGCATTTT
CASSENQPQHF
>once|TRBD1|TRBV6-5|TRBJ1-2
TGTGCCAGCAGTATTTGCCCAGGGGGTAACTATGGCTACACCTTC
CASSICPGGNYGYTF
>.|.|TRBV6-5|TRBJ2-7
TGTGCCAGCCGCTGGGGGACTTTGTCCTACGAGCAGTACTTC
CASRWGTLSYEQYF
>.|TRBD1|TRBV27|TRBJ1-4
TGTGCCAGCAGTTTATATTTAGGCCCGGGACAGGGGGCGCCGAGGGAAAAACTGTTTTTT
CASSLYLGPGQGAPREKLFF
>few|TRBD1|TRBV5-1|TRBJ1-3
TGCGCCAGCAGCTTGCAGGGGGGGAGATCTTCTGGAAACACCATATATTTT
CASSLQGGRSSGNTIYF
>.|TRBD2|TRBV4-1|TRBJ2-1
TGCGCCAGCAGTCCCAGGGCTAGCGGACTTCCCGACTACAATGAGCAGTTCTTC
CASSPRASGLPDYNEQFF
>.|TRBD1|TRBV15|TRBJ1-2
TGTGCCACCAGCAGAGTATCGACAGGGAGCTATGGCTACACCTTC
CATSRVSTGSYGYTF
>.|.|TRBV11-3|TRBJ1-2
TGTGCCAGCAGCTCAAGGCATGGGGGCTACACCTTC
CASSSRHGGYTF
>.|TRBD1|TRBV5-8|TRBJ2-1
TGTGCCAGCAGGGAAGGGACAGGGGGCGCGGAGCATGAGCAGTTCTTC
CASREGTGGAEHEQFF
>.|.|TRBV6-5|TRBJ2-1
TGTGCCAGCAGTCCTCTTCAACGAGGTGAGCAGTTCTTC
CASSPLQRGEQFF
>.|.|TRBV5-1|TRBJ2-1
TGCGCCAGCAGCCTCAAGGAGGGGACCTACAATGAGCAGTTCTTC
CASSLKEGTYNEQFF
>few|.|TRBV18|TRBJ2-1
TGTGCCAGCTCACCTTCAGTAGGGGGAGTGCAGTTCTTC
CASSPSVGGVQFF
>.|TRBD1|TRBV27|TRBJ1-2
TGTGCCAGCAGTTTCCAAAACCCGGGGACAGGGGTAGGCTACACCTTC
CASSFQNPGTGVGYTF
>.|.|TRBV28|TRBJ1-2
TGTGCCAGCACCCCTCCGGGGAGGGTCTATGGCTACACCTTC
CASTPPGRVYGYTF
>.|.|TRBV7-2|TRBJ1-1
TGTGCCAGCAGCTGGCCGGGCACTGAAGCTTTCTTT
CASSWPGTEAFF
>.|.|TRBV9|TRBJ2-1
TGTGCCAGCAGCGTTGGCGAAAACAATGAGCAGTTCTTC
CASSVGENNEQFF
>.|.|TRBV10-1|TRBJ2-3
TGCGCCAGCAGTGAGTCCGGGTCTAGCAGTAGTGCAGATACGCAGTATTTT
CASSESGSSSSADTQYF
>.|TRBD1|TRBV7-6|TRBJ2-6
TGTGCCAGCAGCCCCGGGACAGGGGGCGCTGGGGCCAACGTCCTGACTTTC
CASSPGTGGAGANVLTF
>.|.|TRBV7-7|TRBJ1-1
TGTGCCAGCAGCCCGGGACGGGACGCTGAAGCTTTCTTT
CASSPGRDAEAFF
>.|.|TRBV30|TRBJ1-2
TGTGCCTGGAGTCGAATTCGGGGGATTGATGGCTACACCTTC
CAWSRIRGIDGYTF
>.|.|TRBV20-1|TRBJ2-7
TGCAGTGCTAGAGGGGCCTACGAGCAGTACTTC
CSARGAYEQYF
>.|TRBD2|TRBV14|TRBJ2-2
TGTGCCAGCAGCCAAGTTGTGACTAGCCTCGACACCGGGGAGCTGTTTTTT
CASSQVVTSLDTGELFF
>.|TRBD1|TRBV19|TRBJ1-1
TGTGCCAGTAGATGGGGGGACAGGGTGAACACTGAAGCTTTCTTT
CASRWGDRVNTEAFF
>.|TRBD1|TRBV18|TRBJ1-2
TGTGCCAGCTCACCATCGGGACAGGCAAATGGCTACACCTTC
CASSPSGQANGYTF
>.|.|TRBV7-2|TRBJ2-7
TGTGCCAGCAGCTTATCCGGGACTCGCTACGAGCAGTACTTC
CASSLSGTRYEQYF
>.|TRBD1|TRBV15|TRBJ1-5
TGTGCCATCTCTGAGGGACAGCTGTATAGCAATCAGCCCCAGCATTTT
CAISEGQLYSNQPQHF
>.|.|TRBV7-2|TRBJ1-5
TGTGCCAGCAGCTTAGATCGAAGTCAGCCCCAGCATTTT
CASSLDRSQPQHF
>.|.|TRBV5-1|TRBJ2-3
TGCGCCAGCAGCTTGACCGGGAGCCGTGGGGATACGCAGTATTTT
CASSLTGSRGDTQYF
>.|TRBD1|TRBV19|TRBJ2-7
TGTGCCAGTAGAATACAGGGGGGATCCTCCTACGAGCAGTACTTC
CASRIQGGSSYEQYF
>.|.|TRBV5-4|TRBJ1-2
TGTGCCAGCAGCCCTGGGCCAGCCCTTGGCTACACCTTC
CASSPGPALGYTF
>.|TRBD1|TRBV19|TRBJ2-1
TGTGCCAGTAGTATAGAAGGAGCAGGGGGCGTTGAGCAGTTCTTC
CASSIEGAGGVEQFF
>.|.|TRBV7-9|TRBJ1-1
TGTGCCAGCAGCTTAGAAACAGGCCCTATGAACACTGAAGCTTTCTTT
CASSLETGPMNTEAFF
>.|.|TRBV7-6|TRBJ2-5
TGTGCCAGCAGCCCCCGTCTTGATAGGAACAAAGAGACCCAGTACTTC
CASSPRLDRNKETQYF
>once|.|TRBV2|TRBJ2-5
TGTGCCACTCGGAGGGGGATCGTTCGGGACTCAGAGACCCAGTACTTC
CATRRGIVRDSETQYF
>.|.|TRBV11-2|TRBJ2-3
TGTGCCAGCAGCTTAGAGAGGGGGTATCATACGCAGTATTTT
CASSLERGYHTQYF
>few|.|TRBV7-9|TRBJ2-1
TGTGCCAGCAGCGAGGGGCAGCCTGGGGACAATGAGCAGTTCTTC
CASSEGQPGDNEQFF
>once|TRBD1|TRBV2|TRBJ2-7
TGTGCCAGCAGTGATGGGACAGGGGCAGGCGAGCAGTACTTC
CASSDGTGAGEQYF
>.|TRBD2|TRBV3-1/TRBV3-2|TRBJ2-1
TGTGCCAGCAGCCTGGCGCTAGCGGGAGTTGGCGAGCAGTTCTTC
CASSLALAGVGEQFF
>.|.|TRBV14|TRBJ1-1
TGTGCCAGCAGCACCCGGCTAAACCAAGAAGCTTTCTTT
CASSTRLNQEAFF